The 8 T cell receptor beta chains below were found in one sample sequenced in a study of blood T cell repertoires in COVID-19. Method: immunoSEQ multiplex PCR; TCRdb's copy keeps in-frame clones and lacks some. The sample records tens of thousands of clones, approximately 78% being singletons. Sequenced: peripheral blood. Source of these receptors: a human donor in a cohort sampled during active COVID-19.

The CDR3 bases are TGTGCCAGCAGCTTGGATGTAGCGGGCGGGACCCAGTACTTC. It encodes CASSLDVAGGTQYF. The chain carries TRBV5-4 and TRBJ2-5, with 7 bases fitting TRBD2. In germline, CDR1 is SGHNT, CDR2 YYREEE (reference sequence). The CDR3 is 14 amino acids. J lost 7 bases, V lost 0 bases, and 6 bases had no gene match. The complete variable domain, with remaining parts taken from reference TRBV5-4 and TRBJ2-5, reads ETGVTQSPTHLIKTRGQQVTLRCSSQSGHNTVSWYQQALGQGPQFIFQYYREEENGRGNFPPRFSGLQFPNYSSELNVNALELDDSALYLCASSLDVAGGTQYFGPGTRLLVL.

The chain is built from TRBV6-5 and TRBJ1-1; D not certain. The CDR3 contains 12 residues. Trimming left V 7 bases short and J 1 base short, with 7 bases between. Germline assignment: CDR1 MNHEY and CDR2 SVGAGI. The DNA of the CDR3 is TGTGCCAGCATCCGAGGGAACACTGAAGCTTTCTTT. Translation gives CASIRGNTEAFF.

The chain has TRBV7-8 and TRBJ2-3; TRBD2 matches at 12 bases. The CDR3 totals 17 residues. The germline CDR1 and CDR2 sequences are SGHVS and FQNEAQ. V was pared by 0 bases and J by 4 bases, with 5 bases of the junction left unmatched. DNA for the CDR3: TGTGCCAGCAGCTTAGCCCCCCTAGCGGGGGGGGCAGATACGCAGTATTTT. Translated: CASSLAPLAGGADTQYF.

This chain links TRBV10-3 with TRBJ2-1, with 7 bases matching TRBD2. Trimming took 1 base from V and 5 from J; bases not matched to a gene: 5. CDR3 length equals 15 residues. Germline V CDR1 and CDR2: ENHRY, SYGVKD. The CDR3 protein is CAISELGLGDNEQFF. DNA of the CDR3: TGTGCCATCAGTGAGTTAGGACTAGGGGACAATGAGCAGTTCTTC.

This clone was detected once. The chain has TRBV30 and TRBJ1-5, with TRBD1 identical over 8 bases. The CDR3 extends over 14 amino acids. V trimming: 2 bases; J trimming: 4 bases; junction bases outside the gene matches: 4. Germline V gene lookup returns CDR1 GTSNPN and CDR2 SVGIG (reference sequence). The CDR3 DNA reads as TGTGCCTGGAGTCACAGGGGGGGGAATCAGCCCCAGCATTTT. Protein: CAWSHRGGNQPQHF.

This clone was counted only a few times. This chain connects TRBV9 to TRBJ2-1, with TRBD2 matching 13 bases. V was clipped by 2 bases and J by 11 bases; unmatched bases: 13. Germline V gives CDR1 SGDLS, CDR2 YYNGEE. The CDR3 totals 17 residues. The CDR3 DNA sequence: TGTGCCAGCAGCGTGCGCTCCGGGACTAGCGGGGCGGAGAAGCAGTTCTTC. This codes for CASSVRSGTSGAEKQFF.

The chain links TRBV7-9 to TRBJ2-2; 7 bases fit TRBD1. CDR1 and CDR2 from the germline V gene are SEHNR and FQNEAQ (reference sequence). The CDR3 contains 13 residues. The V gene end was trimmed by 4 bases and the J gene end by 7 bases; junction bases not matched to a gene: 3. The CDR3 here is CASSYRGHGELFF. The DNA for the CDR3 is TGTGCCAGCAGCTACAGGGGTCACGGGGAGCTGTTTTTT.

The V and J genes are TRBV30 and TRBJ1-2; D possibly corresponds to TRBD1 (5 bases). CDR3 length: 14 amino acids. The germline gives CDR1 GTSNPN, CDR2 SVGIG (reference sequence). V was pared by 5 bases and J by 7 bases, with 20 bases between. DNA for the CDR3: TGTGCCTGGGGGACTCTCCGGGACTGGGCTGGCTACACCTTC. The encoded protein is CAWGTLRDWAGYTF.